This entry is about one T cell receptor (beta chain). The data originate from a study of OX40 agonist ivuxolimab in advanced cancers. Study-wide context: Patients received the agonistic anti-OX40 (CD134) antibody ivuxolimab. People who had prior anti-PD-1, anti-PD-L1 or anti-CTLA-4 therapy could take part, and approximately 44% had some.

Sequencing was performed with immunoSEQ multiplex PCR; in TCRdb, only in-frame clones are kept and a portion is missing. The sample carries approximately 12,000 clones, 69% recorded once. Autoimmune disease history or systemic immunosuppression led to patients being barred. Patients had blood sampled at baseline and again on cycle 4 day 1 and cycle 7 day 1. The ends were cut back, 4 bases at V and 0 bases at J, with 16 bases in the middle. CDR3 length: 16 residues. Germline V gene data show CDR1 as SGDLS and CDR2 as YYNGEE. The sequences come from CD4+ or CD8+ T cells sorted from blood, collected in a trial of the OX40 agonist ivuxolimab. This TCR came from an adult with an advanced solid tumor such as melanoma, head and neck, liver or kidney cancer. The chain has TRBV9 and TRBJ1-2; D is perhaps TRBD1 (6 bases). The CDR3 sequence is CASSPGQHYANYGYTF. The CDR3 DNA is TGTGCCAGCAGCCCCGGACAGCATTATGCTAACTATGGCTACACCTTC.